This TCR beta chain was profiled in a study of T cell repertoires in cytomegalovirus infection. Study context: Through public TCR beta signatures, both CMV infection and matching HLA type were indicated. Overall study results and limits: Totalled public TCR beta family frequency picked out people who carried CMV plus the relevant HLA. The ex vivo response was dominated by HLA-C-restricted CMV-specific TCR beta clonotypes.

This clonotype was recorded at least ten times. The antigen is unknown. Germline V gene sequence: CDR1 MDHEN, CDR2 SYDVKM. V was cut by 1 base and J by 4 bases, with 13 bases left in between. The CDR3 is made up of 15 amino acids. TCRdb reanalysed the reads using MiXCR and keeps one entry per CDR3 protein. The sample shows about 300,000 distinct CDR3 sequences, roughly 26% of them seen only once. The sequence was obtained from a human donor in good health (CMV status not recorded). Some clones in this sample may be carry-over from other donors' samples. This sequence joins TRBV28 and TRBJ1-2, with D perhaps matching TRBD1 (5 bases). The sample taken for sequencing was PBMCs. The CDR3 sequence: CASSLSGLPVYGYTF. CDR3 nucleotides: TGTGCCAGCAGTTTATCGGGGCTCCCTGTCTATGGCTACACCTTC.